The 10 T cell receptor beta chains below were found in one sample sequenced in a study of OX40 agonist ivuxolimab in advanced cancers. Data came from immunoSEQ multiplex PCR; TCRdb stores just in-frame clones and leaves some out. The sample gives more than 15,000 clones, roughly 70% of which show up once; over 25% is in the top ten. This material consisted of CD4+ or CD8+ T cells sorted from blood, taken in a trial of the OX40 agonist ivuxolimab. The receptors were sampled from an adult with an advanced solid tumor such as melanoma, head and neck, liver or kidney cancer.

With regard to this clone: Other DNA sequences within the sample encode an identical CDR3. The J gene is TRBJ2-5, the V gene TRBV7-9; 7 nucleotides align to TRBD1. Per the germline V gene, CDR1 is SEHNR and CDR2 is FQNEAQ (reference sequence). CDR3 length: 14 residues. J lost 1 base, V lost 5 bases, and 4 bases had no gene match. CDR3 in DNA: TGTGCCAGCAGCCCTTGGGACAGCCAAGAGACCCAGTACTTC. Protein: CASSPWDSQETQYF.

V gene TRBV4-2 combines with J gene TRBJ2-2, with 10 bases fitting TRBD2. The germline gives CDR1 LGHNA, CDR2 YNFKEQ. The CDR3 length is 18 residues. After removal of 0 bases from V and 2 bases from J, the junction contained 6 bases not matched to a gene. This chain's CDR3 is CASSQDPLAGGNTGELFF. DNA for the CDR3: TGTGCCAGCAGCCAAGACCCCTTAGCGGGAGGAAACACCGGGGAGCTGTTTTTT.

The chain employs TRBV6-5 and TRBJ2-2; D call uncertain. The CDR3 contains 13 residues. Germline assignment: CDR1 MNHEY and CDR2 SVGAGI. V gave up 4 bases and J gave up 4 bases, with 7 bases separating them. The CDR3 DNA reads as TGTGCCAGCAGTTCAGGAACCACCGGGGAGCTGTTTTTT. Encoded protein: CASSSGTTGELFF.

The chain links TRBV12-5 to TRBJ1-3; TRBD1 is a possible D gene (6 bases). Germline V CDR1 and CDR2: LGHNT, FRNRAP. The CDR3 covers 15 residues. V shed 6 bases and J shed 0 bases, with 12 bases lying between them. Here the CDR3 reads CASGPWTDSGNTIYF. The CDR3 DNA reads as TGTGCTAGTGGCCCTTGGACAGACTCTGGAAACACCATATATTTT.

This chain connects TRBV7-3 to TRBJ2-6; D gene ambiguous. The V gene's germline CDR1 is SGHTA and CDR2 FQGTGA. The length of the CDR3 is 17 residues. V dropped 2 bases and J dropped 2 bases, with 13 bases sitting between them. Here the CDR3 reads CASSLRASVTGANVLTF. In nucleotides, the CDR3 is TGTGCCAGCAGCTTACGGGCGAGCGTAACTGGGGCCAACGTCCTGACTTTC.

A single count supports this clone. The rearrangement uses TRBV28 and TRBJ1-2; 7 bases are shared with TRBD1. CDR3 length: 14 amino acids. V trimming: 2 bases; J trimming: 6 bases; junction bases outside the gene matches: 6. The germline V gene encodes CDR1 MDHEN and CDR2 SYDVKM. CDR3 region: CASSLVGGAHGYTF. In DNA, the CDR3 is TGTGCCAGCAGTTTAGTAGGGGGCGCCCATGGCTACACCTTC.

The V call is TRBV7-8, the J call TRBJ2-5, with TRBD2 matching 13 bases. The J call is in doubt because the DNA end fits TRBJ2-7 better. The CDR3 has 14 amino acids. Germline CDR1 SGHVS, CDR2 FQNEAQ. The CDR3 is CASSILAGGREQYF. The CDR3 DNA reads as TGTGCCAGCAGCATACTAGCGGGAGGGCGCGAGCAGTACTTC.

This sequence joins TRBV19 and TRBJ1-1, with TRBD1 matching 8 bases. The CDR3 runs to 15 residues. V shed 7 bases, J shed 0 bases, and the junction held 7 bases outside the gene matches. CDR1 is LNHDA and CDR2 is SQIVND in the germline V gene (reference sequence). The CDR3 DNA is TGTGCCAGTACGGGGACAGGCAAAATGAACACTGAAGCTTTCTTT. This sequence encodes CASTGTGKMNTEAFF.

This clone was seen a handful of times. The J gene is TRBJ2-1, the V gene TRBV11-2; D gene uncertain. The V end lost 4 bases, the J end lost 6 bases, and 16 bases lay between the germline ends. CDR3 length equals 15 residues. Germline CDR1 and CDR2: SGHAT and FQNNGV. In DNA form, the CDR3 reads TGTGCCAGCAGCTCAGTACCCCTCGACCCCAATGAGCAGTTCTTC. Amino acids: CASSSVPLDPNEQFF. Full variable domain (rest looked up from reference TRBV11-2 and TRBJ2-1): EAGVAQSPRYKIIEKRQSVAFWCNPISGHATLYWYQQILGQGPKLLIQFQNNGVVDDSQLPKDRFSAERLKGVDSTLKIQPAKLEDSAVYLCASSSVPLDPNEQFFGPGTRLTVL.

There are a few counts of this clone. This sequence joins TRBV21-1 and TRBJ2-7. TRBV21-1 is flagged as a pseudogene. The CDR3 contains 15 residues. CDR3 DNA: TGTGCCAGCAGCAAGGGCAAGCGTTGCCCTTACGAGCAGTACTTC. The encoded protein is CASSKGKRCPYEQYF.